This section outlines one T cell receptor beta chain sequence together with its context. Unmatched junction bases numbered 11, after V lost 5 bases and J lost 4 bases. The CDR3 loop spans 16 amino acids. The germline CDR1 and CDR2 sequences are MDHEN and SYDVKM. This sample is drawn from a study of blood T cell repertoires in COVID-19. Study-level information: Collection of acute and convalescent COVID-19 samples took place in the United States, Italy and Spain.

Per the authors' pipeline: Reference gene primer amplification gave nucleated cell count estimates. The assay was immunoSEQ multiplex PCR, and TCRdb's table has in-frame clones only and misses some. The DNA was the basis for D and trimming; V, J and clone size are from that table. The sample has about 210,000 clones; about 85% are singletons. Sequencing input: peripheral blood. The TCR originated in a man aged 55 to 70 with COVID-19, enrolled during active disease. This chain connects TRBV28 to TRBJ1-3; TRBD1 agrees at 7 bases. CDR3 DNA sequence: TGTGCCAGCAGTGCGATACCGGGACAGAAGGGAAACACCATATATTTT. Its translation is CASSAIPGQKGNTIYF.